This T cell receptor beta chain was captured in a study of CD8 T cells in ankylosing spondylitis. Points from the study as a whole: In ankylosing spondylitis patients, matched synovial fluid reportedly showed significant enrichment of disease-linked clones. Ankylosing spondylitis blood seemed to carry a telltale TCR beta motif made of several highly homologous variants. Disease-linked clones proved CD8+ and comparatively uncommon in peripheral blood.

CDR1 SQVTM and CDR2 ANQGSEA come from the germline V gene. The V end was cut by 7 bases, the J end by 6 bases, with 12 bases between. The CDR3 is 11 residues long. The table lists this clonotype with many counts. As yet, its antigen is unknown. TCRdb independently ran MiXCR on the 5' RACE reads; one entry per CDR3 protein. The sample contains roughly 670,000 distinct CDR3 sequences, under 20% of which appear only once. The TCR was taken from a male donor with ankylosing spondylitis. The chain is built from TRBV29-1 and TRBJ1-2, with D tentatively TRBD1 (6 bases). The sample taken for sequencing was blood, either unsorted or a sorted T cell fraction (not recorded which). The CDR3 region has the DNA TGCAGCGCCCTCCAGGGGAATGGCTACACCTTC. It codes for CSALQGNGYTF.